This T cell receptor beta chain was sequenced for a study of cytomegalovirus exposure and HLA in healthy donors. General study points: Productive rates of about 90% or about 30% were seen for most TCR beta V segments in an earlier analysis. Using a false discovery rate of 0.05, a later analysis showed that fewer than 20,000 TCR beta sequences were associated with HLA alleles. On later analysis, the bulk of CMV-associated TCR beta chains appeared to be HLA-restricted. One later analysis reportedly identified an Asian-associated ancestry cluster that showed fewer N-insertions than the approximately 710-donor mean.

About this clone: Its antigen is currently unknown.

This PCR relied on a set of 60 Vbeta primers and 13 Jbeta primers. Using immunoSEQ multiplex PCR, the repertoire was profiled, and TCRdb retains in-frame clones only, with some absent. The table has about 160,000 clones, roughly 72% seen once. V lost 4 bases to trimming and J lost 2 bases; unmatched junction nucleotides: 0. This CDR3 is 14 amino acids long. Germline V gives CDR1 SNHLY, CDR2 FYNNEI. The sequence derives from a woman in her 40s in good health and CMV-seronegative. The chain carries TRBV2 and TRBJ1-2, with 11 bases identical to TRBD1. Sample: PBMCs. The CDR3 reads CASSGDRGNYGYTF. The CDR3 nucleotides are TGTGCCAGCAGTGGGGACAGGGGGAACTATGGCTACACCTTC.